The present T cell receptor (beta chain) was sequenced within a study of control samples from healthy donors and cancer patients. Clones were read by immunoSEQ multiplex PCR, and TCRdb kept only the in-frame ones, dropping some. The sample records some 130,000 clones, around 96% being singletons. The CDR3 runs to 15 residues. CDR1 is SGDLS and CDR2 is YYNGEE in the germline V gene. Trimming cost V 0 bases and J 2 bases, with 12 bases left between them. Sequenced input: blood. This sequence joins TRBV9 and TRBJ2-7; D uncertain. The receptor was derived from a man aged 25 to 40 in good health. In DNA, the CDR3 is TGTGCCAGCAGCGTAGCACCGAGGCCGACCTACGAGCAGTACTTC. Residues: CASSVAPRPTYEQYF.